One T cell receptor beta chain is described in this entry. This clone occurred once. Its antigen remains unidentified. No quality values exist for individual bases; no much larger clone is one base distant. These data come from a study of T cell changes during pregnancy in multiple sclerosis (dated by TCRdb to the late 2010s). Regarding the study in general: The study examined how the T cell repertoire changed over the course of pregnancy in women with multiple sclerosis.

The library was prepared using the immunoSEQ multiplex PCR assay. TCRdb provides this immuneACCESS table in a form limited to in-frame rearrangements. Some clones are lacking; in checked studies, under half of them reflect an unresolved V gene, and why the rest are absent is not known. The sample table holds fewer than 100,000 clones, of which around 91% were seen once. The ten largest account for approximately 2% of the sample. Looking up the germline V gene yields CDR1 SQVTM and CDR2 ANQGSEA. Reading from cysteine to phenylalanine, the CDR3 counts 13 amino acids. Kept here is only the CDR3 DNA, which spans 39 bases and is read in frame from base 1. The V end loses 6 bases and the J end loses 5 bases, and a stretch of 16 bases separates them.

The chain couples TRBV29-1 to TRBJ2-5; 6 matching bases give a weak D call of TRBD2. Here the sequenced sample was peripheral blood, taken before pregnancy. The source is a female donor with multiple sclerosis, enrolled in a pregnancy study. The CDR3 region has the sequence CSVLALAGETQYF. At the DNA level, the sequence is TGCAGCGTCCTGGCACTAGCAGGGGAGACCCAGTACTTC.